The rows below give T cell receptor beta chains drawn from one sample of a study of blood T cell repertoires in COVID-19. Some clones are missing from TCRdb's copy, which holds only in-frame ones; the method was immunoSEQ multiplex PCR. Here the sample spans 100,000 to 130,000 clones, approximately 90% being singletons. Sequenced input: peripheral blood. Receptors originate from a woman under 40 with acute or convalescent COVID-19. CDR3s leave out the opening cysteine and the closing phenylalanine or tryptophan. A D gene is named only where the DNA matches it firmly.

CDR3 protein: ASSLRGLGEKLF; D gene: TRBD1; J gene: TRBJ1-4; V gene: TRBV11-2
CDR3 protein: ASSLTSGGYYEQY; D gene: TRBD2; J gene: TRBJ2-7; V gene: TRBV27
CDR3 protein: ASSSSGLNSYNEQF; D gene: NA; J gene: TRBJ2-1; V gene: TRBV7-8
CDR3 protein: ASSLGGLAGELF; D gene: TRBD2; J gene: TRBJ2-2; V gene: TRBV7-9
CDR3 protein: ASSLTLNGGTQY; D gene: NA; J gene: TRBJ2-5; V gene: TRBV7-8
CDR3 protein: ASGAGSYEQY; D gene: NA; J gene: TRBJ2-7; V gene: TRBV7-2
CDR3 protein: ASSVRGAFGDGELF; D gene: NA; J gene: TRBJ2-2; V gene: TRBV9
CDR3 protein: ASSSNTPGVGNTIY; D gene: NA; J gene: TRBJ1-3; V gene: TRBV7-8
CDR3 protein: ASSPFNRVLYGYT; D gene: NA; J gene: TRBJ1-2; V gene: TRBV7-9
CDR3 protein: AWSTRGGTDTQY; D gene: NA; J gene: TRBJ2-3; V gene: TRBV30
CDR3 protein: ASSPGGSGVEQY; D gene: TRBD2; J gene: TRBJ2-7; V gene: TRBV18
CDR3 protein: ASSVWTGLGETQY; D gene: TRBD1; J gene: TRBJ2-5; V gene: TRBV5-4
CDR3 protein: ASSRETGTRTSYEQY; D gene: NA; J gene: TRBJ2-7; V gene: TRBV4-2
CDR3 protein: ASSQSRGALANYGYT; D gene: NA; J gene: TRBJ1-2; V gene: TRBV14
CDR3 protein: ASSSGTSGSVGELF; D gene: TRBD2; J gene: TRBJ2-2; V gene: TRBV5-4
CDR3 protein: ASSTQMDTEAF; D gene: NA; J gene: TRBJ1-1; V gene: TRBV6-1
CDR3 protein: ASSPDRETKNEKLF; D gene: TRBD1; J gene: TRBJ1-4; V gene: TRBV19
CDR3 protein: ATGIAGASDTQY; D gene: TRBD2; J gene: TRBJ2-3; V gene: TRBV19
CDR3 protein: ASSPQGAPGNTIY; D gene: TRBD1; J gene: TRBJ1-3; V gene: TRBV6-2/TRBV6-3
CDR3 protein: AWSPRDTEAF; D gene: NA; J gene: TRBJ1-1; V gene: TRBV30
CDR3 protein: ASSPLLAGGPSTDTQY; D gene: TRBD2; J gene: TRBJ2-3; V gene: TRBV4-2
CDR3 protein: ASSQVESGYEQY; D gene: NA; J gene: TRBJ2-7; V gene: TRBV4-1
CDR3 protein: ASTDSGSQPQH; D gene: NA; J gene: TRBJ1-5; V gene: TRBV6-5
CDR3 protein: ASSSTLEQY; D gene: NA; J gene: TRBJ2-7; V gene: TRBV12-3/TRBV12-4
CDR3 protein: ASSYSSAVYSNQPQH; D gene: NA; J gene: TRBJ1-5; V gene: TRBV6-2/TRBV6-3
CDR3 protein: ASSPTQGWYSPLH; D gene: NA; J gene: TRBJ1-6; V gene: TRBV5-5
CDR3 protein: ASSSQGLYNSPLH; D gene: TRBD1; J gene: TRBJ1-6; V gene: TRBV7-8
CDR3 protein: ASSVAGEQYQPQH; D gene: NA; J gene: TRBJ1-5; V gene: TRBV9
CDR3 protein: ATSWDRGYYNEQF; D gene: TRBD1; J gene: TRBJ2-1; V gene: TRBV24-1
CDR3 protein: ASSLAGGPSYNEQF; D gene: NA; J gene: TRBJ2-1; V gene: TRBV5-4
CDR3 protein: ASRGTRVYEQY; D gene: TRBD2; J gene: TRBJ2-7; V gene: TRBV12-3/TRBV12-4
CDR3 protein: ASSQELQDSEAF; D gene: NA; J gene: TRBJ1-1; V gene: TRBV3-1/TRBV3-2
CDR3 protein: ASSIGRGPGGYT; D gene: NA; J gene: TRBJ1-2; V gene: TRBV19
CDR3 protein: ASSEPYIAGDSYNEQF; D gene: TRBD2; J gene: TRBJ2-1; V gene: TRBV10-2